The present T cell receptor beta chain was sequenced within a study of graft-versus-host responses after intestinal transplantation. Study as a whole: Isolated intestinal, liver-intestinal, or multivisceral transplants had been given to the recipients. Every recipient had anti-thymocyte globulin induction and 2 to 3 years of tacrolimus plus steroids. Study-level points and caveats: Early post-transplant HvG declines tracked with peak circulating GvH clone levels. Recipient-marrow GvH clones were detected, some having first appeared in ileum or blood.

Graft tissue was processed to release intraepithelial and lamina propria lymphocytes. There are a few counts of this clone. The antigen remains unidentified. Clones were read by immunoSEQ multiplex PCR, and TCRdb kept only the in-frame ones, dropping some. In the table there are 850 to 1,200 clones, more than 75% of which are singletons. The clonotype was recovered from a human patient who received an intestinal transplant, so some T cells may come from the graft donor. Specimen: ileum tissue, collected about 250 days after intestinal transplantation.

CDR3 protein: CASSPRTGSSYEQYF. The CDR3 DNA follows: TGCGCCAGCAGCCCGCGGACAGGAAGCTCCTACGAGCAGTACTTC. The chain is built from TRBV5-1 and TRBJ2-7, with TRBD1 matching over 7 bases. The CDR3 is 15 residues long. V was pared by 4 bases and J by 0 bases, with 7 bases of the junction left unmatched. Germline values: CDR1 SGHRS, CDR2 YFSETQ. The entire variable domain, with the rest obtained from reference TRBV5-1 and TRBJ2-7, is as follows: KAGVTQTPRYLIKTRGQQVTLSCSPISGHRSVSWYQQTPGQGLQFLFEYFSETQRNKGNFPGRFSGRQFSNSRSEMNVSTLELGDSALYLCASSPRTGSSYEQYFGPGTRLTVT.